Following are 24 T cell receptor beta chains from one sample sequenced in a study of regulatory T cells in long-lasting Graves disease listed by TCRdb under 2021. The sample's time point label, decoded: persistent/refractory GD, antithyroid drugs over 5 years with positive TRAb. For both TCR sequencing and RNA sequencing, RNA was extracted from PBMCs in TRIzol. The library was built by means of multiplex PCR. The run used an Illumina HiSeq 4000. CDR3 regions were amplified by Arm-PCR with iRepertoire HTBI primers to construct TCR beta libraries. TCRdb handled the public reads itself, with Q25 trimming in fastp and clone calling in MiXCR, and kept productive beta chains. Entries that share a CDR3 protein sequence are merged under the most common genes and DNA. This sample is represented by roughly 450,000 distinct CDR3 sequences; around 24% of them were singletons. The top ten clones comprise roughly a quarter of the sample.

The specimen was peripheral blood mononuclear cells (PBMCs), collected when the disease was refractory, from a patient treated with antithyroid drugs. The receptors shown here come from a female donor with Graves disease.

This clonotype has only a few counts. J is TRBJ1-6 and V is TRBV5-1; D is unclear. Germline V gene data show CDR1 as SGHRS and CDR2 as YFSETQ. With 4 bases removed from V and 0 bases from J, the gap between germline ends came to 8 bases. The CDR3 loop spans 15 amino acids. CDR3 sequence: CASSEQSSYNSPLHF. The CDR3 DNA follows: TGCGCCAGCAGCGAACAGAGCTCCTATAATTCACCCCTCCACTTT.

This clonotype was observed at least ten times. The chain is built from TRBV28 and TRBJ2-4; D is possibly TRBD2 (5 bases). Trimming removed 5 bases at V and 3 bases at J, with 17 bases between. In germline, CDR1 is MDHEN, CDR2 SYDVKM. The CDR3 loop spans 16 amino acids. The CDR3 protein is CASSGSGVRGKNIQYF. As DNA, the CDR3 is TGTGCCAGCAGTGGATCCGGGGTTCGGGGCAAAAACATTCAGTACTTC. Supplemented by reference TRBV28 and TRBJ2-4, the full variable domain reads DVKVTQSSRYLVKRTGEKVFLECVQDMDHENMFWYRQDPGLGLRLIYFSYDVKMKEKGDIPEGYSVSREKKERFSLILESASTNQTSMYLCASSGSGVRGKNIQYFGAGTRLSVL.

This clonotype has a count of ten or more. The V and J genes are TRBV20-1 and TRBJ2-5; 7 nucleotides align to TRBD2. Germline V gene lookup returns CDR1 DFQATT and CDR2 SNEGSKA (reference sequence). The CDR3 consists of 15 residues. V was clipped by 0 bases and J by 5 bases; unmatched bases: 9. This CDR3 is CSARDRVVAGETQYF. The CDR3 DNA sequence: TGCAGTGCTAGAGATCGAGTCGTAGCGGGTGAGACCCAGTACTTC.

There are a few counts of this clonotype. The J gene is TRBJ2-5, the V gene TRBV20-1; the D gene is possibly TRBD1 (8 bases). The CDR3 length is 14 residues. V was cut by 6 bases and J by 4 bases, with 18 bases left in between. The germline gives CDR1 DFQATT, CDR2 SNEGSKA (reference sequence). The CDR3 DNA is TGCAGTGCGTCAGGGGGCGGCGGGGGAGAGACCCAGTACTTC. Its translation is CSASGGGGGETQYF.

Ten or more counts support this clonotype. The chain recombines TRBV5-1 with TRBJ1-1; possibly TRBD1 for D (5 bases). The CDR3 covers 15 residues. Germline values: CDR1 SGHRS, CDR2 YFSETQ. Deletions cut 4 bases from V and 1 base from J, with 14 bases between. The CDR3 DNA follows: TGCGCCAGCAGCCCCATGGGGGGTAGGAACACTGAAGCTTTCTTT. Translated, it gives CASSPMGGRNTEAFF. The entire variable domain, with the rest obtained from reference TRBV5-1 and TRBJ1-1, is as follows: KAGVTQTPRYLIKTRGQQVTLSCSPISGHRSVSWYQQTPGQGLQFLFEYFSETQRNKGNFPGRFSGRQFSNSRSEMNVSTLELGDSALYLCASSPMGGRNTEAFFGQGTRLTVV.

This clonotype was seen many times. The chain couples TRBV27 to TRBJ1-2; D uncertain. Per the germline V gene, CDR1 is MNHEY and CDR2 is SMNVEV (reference sequence). This CDR3 region has 15 residues. Between the trimmed V and J ends, which lost 4 bases and 0 bases, there was a span of 12 bases. CDR3 amino acids: CASSSPKGPNYGYTF. The CDR3 DNA reads as TGTGCCAGCAGTTCGCCGAAGGGTCCTAACTATGGCTACACCTTC.

This rearrangement joins TRBV7-9 to TRBJ1-5; 12 bases align to TRBD1. This CDR3 comprises 17 residues. The ends lost 5 bases at V and 4 bases at J; junction bases unmatched: 9. The germline V gene encodes CDR1 SEHNR and CDR2 FQNEAQ (reference sequence). CDR3 nucleotides: TGTGCCAGCAGCCCGCCGGGACAGGGGGCGCCGAATCAGCCCCAGCATTTT. Protein sequence: CASSPPGQGAPNQPQHF.

The gene calls are TRBV3-1 and TRBJ2-5, with D tentatively TRBD1 (5 bases). The V gene lost 4 bases and the J gene lost 5 bases, with 14 bases spanning the gap. CDR3 length equals 14 residues. The germline CDR1 and CDR2 sequences are LGHDT and YNNKEL (reference sequence). The DNA for the CDR3 is TGTGCCAGCAGCCGAGAGGTTAAGGGGGAGACCCAGTACTTC. The encoded protein is CASSREVKGETQYF.

The table lists this clonotype with a few counts. The chain combines TRBV5-1 with TRBJ2-5; TRBD2 matches at 10 bases. The CDR3 sequence is 16 residues long. The junction had 7 bases not matched to a gene; V was cut back by 0 bases and J by 5 bases. The germline V gene encodes CDR1 SGHRS and CDR2 YFSETQ. The CDR3 DNA reads as TGCGCCAGCAGCTTGGTTCCTAGCGGGAGTGGTGAGACCCAGTACTTC. The encoded protein is CASSLVPSGSGETQYF.

The rearrangement uses TRBV5-6 and TRBJ2-5; 10 bases align to TRBD2. Trimming took 6 bases from V and 5 from J; bases not matched to a gene: 4. This CDR3 has 13 amino acids. Germline loops: CDR1 SGHDT, CDR2 YYEEEE. The CDR3 nucleotides are TGTGCCAGCAAGCGGGGGGGCCAGGAGACCCAGTACTTC. Amino acid sequence: CASKRGGQETQYF.

This clonotype was detected many times. The chain joins TRBV2 to TRBJ1-1; a weak D match, TRBD1 (5 bases). This CDR3 is built from 14 residues. Germline-derived CDR1 and CDR2 are SNHLY and FYNNEI. V gave up 1 base and J gave up 3 bases, with 9 bases separating them. The CDR3 here is CASSEDGGDTEAFF. CDR3 sequence (DNA): TGTGCCAGCAGTGAAGATGGGGGGGACACTGAAGCTTTCTTT.

The chain is built from TRBV5-1 and TRBJ2-3; D may be TRBD2 (5 bases). The CDR3 runs to 16 residues. CDR1 and CDR2 (germline): SGHRS, YFSETQ. V was shortened by 4 bases and J by 0 bases, with 15 bases between the two germline ends. Here the CDR3 reads CASSPSGLSSTDTQYF. The CDR3 DNA reads as TGCGCCAGCAGCCCGAGCGGTTTGAGTAGCACAGATACGCAGTATTTT.

This clonotype was seen ten or more times. This chain uses TRBV3-1 with TRBJ2-5; no reliable D call. In germline, CDR1 is LGHDT, CDR2 YNNKEL (reference sequence). Trimming took off 1 base at V and 5 bases at J, with 14 bases between the two ends. The CDR3 is 15 amino acids. CDR3 coding DNA: TGTGCCAGCAGCCAAGGGACGGGTGTGGGTGAGACCCAGTACTTC. Residues: CASSQGTGVGETQYF.

Only a few counts were recorded for this clonotype. This sequence joins TRBV19 and TRBJ2-6; no clear D gene. Germline loops: CDR1 LNHDA, CDR2 SQIVND (reference sequence). Trimming took off 2 bases at V and 0 bases at J, with 8 bases between the two ends. There are 16 residues in the CDR3. The CDR3, as DNA: TGTGCCAGTAGTATATGGGCCTCCTCTGGGGCCAACGTCCTGACTTTC. Protein sequence: CASSIWASSGANVLTF.

In its sample, this clonotype was seen many times. At one end, the junction sequence differs from germline, possibly due to a read error. The chain links TRBV11-2 to TRBJ2-7; TRBD2 agrees at 8 bases. The CDR3 has 11 residues. Germline values: CDR1 SGHAT, CDR2 FQNNGV. The CDR3 loop is CASSAGLAGRF. The CDR3 DNA reads as TGTGCCAGCAGCGCTGGGCTAGCGGGTCGCTTC.

The rearrangement joins TRBV6-1 to TRBJ2-3; weak D call: TRBD2 (7 bases). V was pared by 4 bases and J by 1 base, with 12 bases between. The germline gives CDR1 MNHNS, CDR2 SASEGT. The CDR3 is 15 amino acids. This CDR3 is CASSGGGAGTDTQYF. DNA for the CDR3: TGTGCCAGCAGTGGGGGGGGCGCGGGCACAGATACGCAGTATTTT.

The chain employs TRBV27 and TRBJ2-7; 7 nucleotides match TRBD1. The V and J ends lost 4 bases and 0 bases, in that order; junction bases with no gene match: 6. The CDR3 is 15 residues long. Germline CDR1 and CDR2: MNHEY and SMNVEV (reference sequence). The CDR3 here is CASSWRQGPSYEQYF. The CDR3 DNA reads as TGTGCCAGCAGTTGGCGACAGGGCCCCTCCTACGAGCAGTACTTC.

This clonotype was observed a few times. This rearrangement joins TRBV6-2 or TRBV6-3 to TRBJ1-2; D may be TRBD1 (5 bases). CDR1 and CDR2 (germline): MNHEY, SVGEGT. The CDR3 totals 16 residues. V lost 6 bases, J lost 1 base, and 18 bases lay in between. The CDR3, as DNA: TGTGCCAGCAGGCCAGAACACCACGGGGGTAACTATGGCTACACCTTC. Its protein is CASRPEHHGGNYGYTF.

This chain links TRBV11-2 with TRBJ2-2, with TRBD1 identical over 7 bases. Germline V gene lookup returns CDR1 SGHAT and CDR2 FQNNGV. This CDR3 comprises 15 residues. Germline trimming cut 0 bases from V and 5 bases from J; bases unmatched to any gene: 3. In DNA form, the CDR3 reads TGTGCCAGCAGCTTAGATGGGACAGCAACCGGGGAGCTGTTTTTT. Translation: CASSLDGTATGELFF.

In its sample, this clonotype was seen a few times. This sequence joins TRBV7-9 and TRBJ2-7; possibly TRBD2 for D (6 bases). This CDR3 comprises 12 residues. Trimming removed 5 bases from V and 6 bases from J, with 11 bases in between. Germline values: CDR1 SEHNR, CDR2 FQNEAQ (reference sequence). The CDR3 DNA sequence: TGTGCCAGCAGCCCGGGAGCGGCCGAGCAGTACTTC. Translation gives CASSPGAAEQYF.

V gene TRBV5-1 combines with J gene TRBJ2-7; D perhaps matches TRBD1 (8 bases). This CDR3 is built from 16 residues. Germline V gene data show CDR1 as SGHRS and CDR2 as YFSETQ. Trimming removed 0 bases from V and 4 bases from J, with 17 bases in between. CDR3 bases: TGCGCCAGCAGCTTGGAGGGGGGGACAGGAAAGTACGAGCAGTACTTC. Translated: CASSLEGGTGKYEQYF.

In regard to this clonotype: The junction and the germline gene differ at one end; a read error may be behind it. The chain has TRBV5-1 and TRBJ1-2; D perhaps matches TRBD1 (5 bases). The CDR3 is 13 amino acids. Germline V CDR1 and CDR2: SGHRS, YFSETQ. The CDR3 DNA is TGTGCCAGCAGCAGCTCGGACACATGGGGCTACACCTTC. It is translated as CASSSSDTWGYTF.

This clonotype has more than one count but fewer than ten. The CDR3 region is CASSSGGRAYGYTF. The CDR3 DNA reads TGTGCCAGCAGCAGCGGGGGGCGCGCCTATGGCTACACCTTC. V and J are TRBV7-9 and TRBJ1-2, with D possibly matching TRBD1 (6 bases). Looked up from germline, CDR1 is SEHNR and CDR2 is FQNEAQ (reference sequence). V lost 5 bases and J 4 bases, leaving 14 bases between the germline ends. This CDR3 spans 14 amino acids.

The chain joins TRBV30 to TRBJ1-1, with unresolved D. Germline V gene sequence: CDR1 GTSNPN, CDR2 SVGIG (reference sequence). V lost 5 bases and J 5 bases, leaving 9 bases between the germline ends. The CDR3 consists of 11 residues. This chain's CDR3 is CAWDYKTEAFF. The CDR3 DNA reads as TGTGCCTGGGATTATAAAACTGAAGCTTTCTTT.